This is a list of T cell receptor beta chains from one sample in a study of beta chain features in type 1 diabetes. TCRdb's copy holds only in-frame clones and misses some; the assay was immunoSEQ multiplex PCR. Among more than 150,000 clones listed, roughly 10% were seen once. The sequenced sample was central memory CD4+ T cells from blood. The receptors shown here come from a woman aged 25 to 39 with type 1 diabetes. CDR3s include the opening cysteine and the closing phenylalanine or tryptophan. D genes are given only for firm matches. For some rows the clone size is stated as once, few or many, or as a class when expanded; others skip it.

D: .
size: once
J: TRBJ1-2
V: TRBV6-1
CDR3: CASGRTASGGGYTF
DNA: TGTGCCAGCGGGCGCACAGCCAGCGGGGGAGGCTACACCTTC

D: .
size: few
J: TRBJ2-1
V: TRBV19
CDR3: CASSGPGPNEQFF
DNA: TGTGCCAGTAGTGGGCCAGGGCCCAATGAGCAGTTCTTC

D: TRBD1
size: few
J: TRBJ2-5
V: TRBV29-1
CDR3: CSVGQGEETQYF
DNA: TGCAGCGTTGGACAGGGGGAGGAGACCCAGTACTTC

D: TRBD2
size: .
J: TRBJ2-1
V: TRBV19
CDR3: CASSIGSGSGRAGGKFF
DNA: TGTGCCAGTAGTATAGGTAGTGGTAGCGGGAGGGCCGGGGGAAAGTTCTTC

D: .
size: few
J: TRBJ2-5
V: TRBV29-1
CDR3: CSVPDKETQYF
DNA: TGCAGCGTGCCCGACAAGGAGACCCAGTACTTC

D: TRBD1
size: .
J: TRBJ1-2
V: TRBV7-6
CDR3: CASSPGQGGYGYTF
DNA: TGTGCCAGCAGCCCTGGACAGGGGGGATATGGCTACACCTTC

D: TRBD1
size: .
J: TRBJ2-3
V: TRBV29-1
CDR3: CSVVRDRGADTQYF
DNA: TGCAGCGTTGTTAGGGACAGGGGGGCAGATACGCAGTATTTT

D: .
size: .
J: TRBJ2-3
V: TRBV29-1
CDR3: CSVVGGVTDTQYF
DNA: TGCAGCGTTGTGGGGGGTGTAACAGATACGCAGTATTTT

D: TRBD2
size: few
J: TRBJ2-2
V: TRBV6-5
CDR3: CASIDAGGDTGELFF
DNA: TGTGCCAGCATCGATGCGGGAGGGGACACCGGGGAGCTGTTTTTT

D: .
size: .
J: TRBJ2-1
V: TRBV19
CDR3: CASSSGNYNEQFF
DNA: TGTGCCAGTAGTAGCGGGAACTACAATGAGCAGTTCTTC

D: TRBD1
size: .
J: TRBJ1-1
V: TRBV29-1
CDR3: CSVVSQGDTEAFF
DNA: TGCAGCGTTGTTTCTCAGGGGGACACTGAAGCTTTCTTT

D: TRBD2
size: few
J: TRBJ2-1
V: TRBV5-1
CDR3: CASGDLAGDQNEQFF
DNA: TGCGCCAGCGGCGATCTAGCGGGAGATCAGAATGAGCAGTTCTTC

D: TRBD1
size: .
J: TRBJ2-1
V: TRBV25-1
CDR3: CASSRQGRGYNEQFF
DNA: TGTGCCAGCAGCCGACAGGGGAGAGGGTACAATGAGCAGTTCTTC

D: TRBD1
size: .
J: TRBJ2-7
V: TRBV18
CDR3: CASSFDRAVEQYF
DNA: TGTGCCAGCTCCTTCGACAGGGCAGTCGAGCAGTACTTC

D: .
size: few
J: TRBJ1-1
V: TRBV18
CDR3: CASSTQGRAWGTEAFF
DNA: TGTGCCAGCTCAACGCAGGGAAGGGCGTGGGGCACTGAAGCTTTCTTT

D: .
size: few
J: TRBJ2-7
V: TRBV7-9
CDR3: CASSFSLSYEQYF
DNA: TGTGCCAGCAGCTTTAGCCTCTCCTACGAGCAGTACTTC

D: TRBD1
size: .
J: TRBJ2-1
V: TRBV15
CDR3: CATSDRDRDSNEQFF
DNA: TGTGCCACCAGCGACCGGGACAGGGATAGCAATGAGCAGTTCTTC

D: .
size: .
J: TRBJ2-1
V: TRBV25-1
CDR3: CASSESRVAAHNEQFF
DNA: TGTGCCAGCAGTGAATCTAGAGTAGCGGCCCACAATGAGCAGTTCTTC

D: TRBD2
size: many
J: TRBJ2-7
V: TRBV4-1
CDR3: CASSQALMVAGTYEQYF
DNA: TGCGCCAGCAGCCAAGCCCTGATGGTAGCGGGAACCTACGAGCAGTACTTC

D: .
size: .
J: TRBJ2-7
V: TRBV29-1
CDR3: CSAREGRSSYEQYF
DNA: TGCAGCGCCCGAGAGGGGAGGAGCTCCTACGAGCAGTACTTC